The clone carrying this TCR beta chain was detected only a few times. The data derive from a study of blood T cell repertoires in COVID-19. The protocol was immunoSEQ multiplex PCR, while the TCRdb copy is restricted to in-frame clones and leaves out a portion. The table includes about 220,000 clones, 75% to 90% detected once. This CDR3 region has 12 residues. CDR1 and CDR2 (germline): MDHEN, SYDVKM. Trimming took 4 bases from V and 16 from J; bases not matched to a gene: 10. Sequenced input: peripheral blood. The TCR originated in a man between 40 and 49 years old with acute or convalescent COVID-19. The chain uses TRBV28 and TRBJ2-1; 7 positions match TRBD2. CDR3 in DNA: TGTGCCAGCAGTTCTACCGGGAGGTTGCAATTCTTC. Amino acids: CASSSTGRLQFF.